This T cell receptor beta chain was documented in a study of cytomegalovirus exposure and HLA in healthy donors. PCR employed 60 Vbeta and 13 Jbeta primers. The table came from immunoSEQ multiplex PCR; TCRdb's copy has only in-frame clones and leaves some out. In total, the table holds about 130,000 clones. General study points: Later analysis revealed greater clonal expansion in HLA-associated TCR beta chains than in equally common others. Being productive about 87% or about 30% of the time was typical of most TCR beta V segments in an earlier analysis. Trimming of TCR beta V- and J-genes showed a link, identified in a later analysis, to a missense DCLRE1C variant.

In the case of this clone: Its target is unknown.

Sequencing was done on a sample of PBMCs. This receptor was identified in a man younger than 35 in good health and CMV-seronegative.

The CDR3 DNA reads as TGTGCCAGCAGTTACTCAAACCCACAGGGGACGAATACGCAGTATTTT. It translates to CASSYSNPQGTNTQYF. V gene TRBV6-6 combines with J gene TRBJ2-3, with TRBD1 matching 7 bases. The CDR3 covers 16 residues. CDR1 is MNHNY, CDR2 SVGAGI, per germline (reference sequence). With 0 bases clipped from V and 7 bases from J, the junction kept 10 bases outside the gene matches.